The rows below give T cell receptor beta chains drawn from one sample of a study of T-cell reconstitution after alpha-beta-depleted transplantation in children. TCRdb called the PCR reads again in MiXCR, with one record for every CDR3 protein. There are 700,000 to 950,000 distinct CDR3 sequences in the sample; around 17% occur only once, and about 4.6% lies in the top ten. Sequenced material: PBMCs, mostly from graft donor cells, taken 360 days after TCRalphabeta/CD19-depleted stem cell transplant. The receptors derive from a male patient younger than 18 who had a stem cell transplant for acute lymphoblastic leukemia, so the T cells may come from the graft donor. CDR3s include the opening cysteine and the closing phenylalanine or tryptophan. D genes are given only for firm matches. Only some rows state a clone size, as once, few, many or a class for expanded clones.

>13|-|TRBJ2-7|-|TRBV15
TGTGCCACCAGCAGCCGGAATACCTACGAGCAGTACTTC
CATSSRNTYEQYF
>14|-|TRBJ1-2|TRBD1|TRBV5-1
TGCGCCAGCAGCTCGCCACAGGGGGCCGATGGCTACACCTTC
CASSSPQGADGYTF
>15|-|TRBJ2-1|TRBD2|TRBV9
TGTGCCAGCAGCCCAAGCGGGAACACCTACAATGAGCAGTTCTTC
CASSPSGNTYNEQFF
>15|few|TRBJ2-1|TRBD1|TRBV12-3/TRBV12-4
TGTGCCAGCACCGCAGGACAGGGCCCTTGGAATGAGCAGTTCTTC
CASTAGQGPWNEQFF
>11|-|TRBJ2-3|-|TRBV20-1
TGCAGTGCTAGTTTTCCAGATACGCAGTATTTT
CSASFPDTQYF
>16|-|TRBJ2-5|TRBD2|TRBV4-2
TGTGCCAGCAGCCAAGACGGGACTAGCGATTCAGAGACCCAGTACTTC
CASSQDGTSDSETQYF
>14|-|TRBJ2-7|TRBD2|TRBV20-1
TGCAGTGCCCCTAAGGGCGGGAGGAAATACGAGCAGTACTTC
CSAPKGGRKYEQYF
>16|-|TRBJ2-2|TRBD1|TRBV12-3/TRBV12-4
TGTGCCAGCAGTGAGGGCGGACAGGGAATCCTCGGGGAGCTGTTTTTT
CASSEGGQGILGELFF
>14|-|TRBJ2-3|-|TRBV28
TGTGCCAGCCGCTGGGGGGTCAGCACAGATACGCAGTATTTT
CASRWGVSTDTQYF
>12|-|TRBJ1-1|-|TRBV29-1
TGCAGCGTTGGCCAAGGACGGAGAGAAGCTTTCTTT
CSVGQGRREAFF
>16|-|TRBJ1-5|TRBD1|TRBV27
TGTGCCAGCAGTGCTGACGGGACAGCCTCCTCCCGGCCCCAGCATTTT
CASSADGTASSRPQHF
>17|-|TRBJ2-7|TRBD1|TRBV24-1
TGTGCCACCAGTGATTCACCGCGACAGGGGTTCTCCTACGAGCAGTACTTC
CATSDSPRQGFSYEQYF
>15|many|TRBJ2-3|-|TRBV20-1
TGCAGTGCTAGAGAATCCGACTCCCACACAGATACGCAGTATTTT
CSARESDSHTDTQYF
>15|-|TRBJ2-1|TRBD2|TRBV5-6
TGTGCCAGCAGCTTCGCGACTAGCGGGTACAATGAGCAGTTCTTC
CASSFATSGYNEQFF
>14|-|TRBJ2-1|-|TRBV7-8
TGTGCCAGCAGCGGGGTTTCGAGGCTCAATGAGCAGTTCTTC
CASSGVSRLNEQFF
>16|-|TRBJ2-7|TRBD1|TRBV7-2
TGTGCCAGCAGCCCCATAAACAGGGGCCGCTCCTACGAGCAGTACTTC
CASSPINRGRSYEQYF
>19|few|TRBJ2-1|TRBD2|TRBV5-1
TGCGCCAGCAGCTGGACTAGCGGGAGTATCGCGGCGTCCTACAATGAGCAGTTCTTC
CASSWTSGSIAASYNEQFF
>15|many|TRBJ2-1|-|TRBV9
TGTGCCAGCAGCGCCAGAAGCCTAATCTACAATGAGCAGTTCTTC
CASSARSLIYNEQFF
>13|few|TRBJ2-3|-|TRBV7-2
TGTGCCAGCAGCCCAACGAGGAAGGATACGCAGTATTTT
CASSPTRKDTQYF
>16|-|TRBJ2-1|TRBD2|TRBV5-1
TGCGCCAGCAGCTTGGTGGCTAGCGGGAGGATGTATGAGCAGTTCTTC
CASSLVASGRMYEQFF
>13|few|TRBJ1-2|-|TRBV29-1
TGCAGCGTTGTGCCAAGGCTAGCCGACGGCTACACCTTC
CSVVPRLADGYTF
>14|-|TRBJ2-7|-|TRBV12-3/TRBV12-4
TGTGCCAGCAGTTTTACTAGCAGGCTTTACGAGCAGTACTTC
CASSFTSRLYEQYF
>13|-|TRBJ2-5|TRBD1|TRBV28
TGTGCCAGCAAGGAGGGGACAGGAAAGACCCAGTACTTC
CASKEGTGKTQYF
>16|few|TRBJ1-2|-|TRBV12-3/TRBV12-4
TGTGCCAGCAGTTTAGAGCCCTGGGGGGGGGACTATGGCTACACCTTC
CASSLEPWGGDYGYTF
>15|few|TRBJ2-1|TRBD2|TRBV28
TGTGCCAGCATTTTAAGCGGGAGTCTGGTCAATGAGCAGTTCTTC
CASILSGSLVNEQFF
>15|few|TRBJ2-3|TRBD2|TRBV28
TGTGCCAGCACCATGGGACTAGCGGACACAGATACGCAGTATTTT
CASTMGLADTDTQYF
>14|few|TRBJ1-2|-|TRBV5-1
TGCGCCAGCAGCTTGTATGCAGGCGACTATGGCTACACCTTC
CASSLYAGDYGYTF
>16|many|TRBJ2-3|-|TRBV10-1
TGCGCCAGCAGTGGCTCCGCGGCGAAAACCACAGATACGCAGTATTTT
CASSGSAAKTTDTQYF
>18|few|TRBJ2-1|TRBD2|TRBV7-7
TGTGCCAGCAGCAGAGGGATAGCGGGAGGTAGCTCCTACAATGAGCAGTTCTTC
CASSRGIAGGSSYNEQFF
>15|once|TRBJ2-2|-|TRBV3-1
TGTGCCACCAGCCCCCTAGGGGCGAACACCGGGGAGCTGTTTTTT
CATSPLGANTGELFF
>14|-|TRBJ1-5|-|TRBV3-1
TGTGCCAGCAGCCAAGGACAGACCCAGCAGCCCCAGCATTTT
CASSQGQTQQPQHF
>15|many|TRBJ2-2|-|TRBV24-1
TGTGCCACCAGTGATCGTTTCCCAGGGTCCGGGGAGCTGTTTTTT
CATSDRFPGSGELFF
>15|many|TRBJ2-2|-|TRBV5-5
TGTGCCAGCAGCTCGACGCAGGGGGGCCCCGGGGAGCTGTTTTTT
CASSSTQGGPGELFF
>14|-|TRBJ1-5|-|TRBV23-1
TGCGCCAGCAGCTCGCCGGGCCCACTACCGCCCCAGCATTTT
CASSSPGPLPPQHF
>15|-|TRBJ2-3|TRBD2|TRBV7-6
TGTGCCAGCAGCCCCAGGACTAGAGCAGTAAATACGCAGTATTTT
CASSPRTRAVNTQYF
>12|many|TRBJ2-1|-|TRBV15
TGTGCCACCAGCGTCATGTACAATGAGCAGTTCTTC
CATSVMYNEQFF
>16|-|TRBJ2-5|TRBD1|TRBV5-6
TGTGCCAGCAGCTTGGGAGGGGGCTCGCACCAAGAGACCCAGTACTTC
CASSLGGGSHQETQYF
>15|many|TRBJ2-1|-|TRBV4-1
TGCGCCAGCAGCCAAGACTCCCTTACCTACAATGAGCAGTTCTTC
CASSQDSLTYNEQFF
>14|few|TRBJ2-7|-|TRBV5-1
TGCGCCAGCAGCTTGTCTCCCCCTCCTGACGAGCAGTACTTC
CASSLSPPPDEQYF
>13|-|TRBJ2-2|-|TRBV6-6
TGTGCCAGCACAGTAGGGGGCACCGGGGAGCTGTTTTTT
CASTVGGTGELFF
>13|many|TRBJ2-7|TRBD2|TRBV10-2
TGCGCCAGCAGTTGGGGGGGGGACTACGAGCAGTACTTC
CASSWGGDYEQYF
>16|-|TRBJ2-1|TRBD2|TRBV4-1
TGCGCCAGCAGCCAACTAGCGGGAGTAGTCAGAAATGAGCAGTTCTTC
CASSQLAGVVRNEQFF
>15|-|TRBJ2-7|TRBD2|TRBV4-2
TGTGCCAGCAGCCCGGGCTTTAGCGGGAGGGACGAGCAGTACTTC
CASSPGFSGRDEQYF
>13|-|TRBJ2-5|-|TRBV20-1
TGCAGTGCCCCCGAGACTAGTGGAGAGACCCAGTACTTC
CSAPETSGETQYF
>18|-|TRBJ2-7|TRBD1|TRBV12-3/TRBV12-4
TGTGCCAGCAGTTTCCCTCAACGACCAGGGGGTAAATCCTACGAGCAGTACTTC
CASSFPQRPGGKSYEQYF
>18|-|TRBJ2-6|TRBD2|TRBV12-3/TRBV12-4
TGTGCCAGCACAGACCCCACTAGCGGGAGGTCAGGGGCCAACGTCCTGACTTTC
CASTDPTSGRSGANVLTF
>13|many|TRBJ2-2|-|TRBV24-1
TGTGCCACTGGGCAGGGTAACACCGGGGAGCTGTTTTTT
CATGQGNTGELFF
>16|few|TRBJ2-7|-|TRBV7-9
TGTGCCAGCAGCCCCCCTACGGGGCAGAGCTCCTACGAGCAGTACTTC
CASSPPTGQSSYEQYF
>15|-|TRBJ2-6|-|TRBV5-1
TGCGCCAGCAGCCGCTACCAAGGAGGGGCCAACGTCCTGACTTTC
CASSRYQGGANVLTF
>15|-|TRBJ1-5|-|TRBV27
TGTGCCAGCAGGGAACTATTGGGGGCCCATCAGCCCCAGCATTTT
CASRELLGAHQPQHF
>14|-|TRBJ2-3|TRBD1|TRBV29-1
TGCAGCGTTGAGAGGGGGCAGGTCACAGATACGCAGTATTTT
CSVERGQVTDTQYF
>16|few|TRBJ2-1|TRBD2|TRBV7-6
TGTGCCAGCAGCTTAGGTACTAGCGGCAAATACAATGAGCAGTTCTTC
CASSLGTSGKYNEQFF
>17|few|TRBJ1-6|-|TRBV20-1
TGCAGTGCTAGAGATCATCGGGGGCGAGGGTATAATTCACCCCTCCACTTT
CSARDHRGRGYNSPLHF
>13|-|TRBJ2-3|-|TRBV18
TGTGCCAGCTCACCAATTAGGACAGATACGCAGTATTTT
CASSPIRTDTQYF
>16|-|TRBJ2-7|-|TRBV7-8
TGTGCCAGCAGCTTAGATACGCGGTACCCTCCCTACGAGCAGTACTTC
CASSLDTRYPPYEQYF
>16|few|TRBJ2-3|TRBD2|TRBV9
TGTGCCAGCAGCGTAGAGGCTAGCGGGAGAACAGATACGCAGTATTTT
CASSVEASGRTDTQYF
>14|many|TRBJ1-1|-|TRBV7-6
TGTGCCAGCAGCTTACAGGGGAGGAACACTGAAGCTTTCTTT
CASSLQGRNTEAFF
>14|-|TRBJ1-1|-|TRBV6-1
TGTGCCCTCCGGGAAGGAAACCCGAACACTGAAGCTTTCTTT
CALREGNPNTEAFF
>16|-|TRBJ2-3|TRBD1|TRBV5-1
TGCGCCAGCAGCTCCGGACAGGGAAGGAGGACAGATACGCAGTATTTT
CASSSGQGRRTDTQYF
>12|few|TRBJ2-7|TRBD1|TRBV20-1
TGCAGTGCTAGGCGACAGGGGGACGAGCAGTACTTC
CSARRQGDEQYF